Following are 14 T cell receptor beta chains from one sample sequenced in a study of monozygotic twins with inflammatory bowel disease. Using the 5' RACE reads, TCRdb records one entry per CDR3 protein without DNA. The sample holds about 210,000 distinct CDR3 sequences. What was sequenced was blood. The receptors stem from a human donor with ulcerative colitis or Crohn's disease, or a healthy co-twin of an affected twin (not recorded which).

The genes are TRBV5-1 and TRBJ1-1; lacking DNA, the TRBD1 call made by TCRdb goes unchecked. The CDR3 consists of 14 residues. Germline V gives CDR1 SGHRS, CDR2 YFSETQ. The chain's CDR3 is CASSERAVSTEAFF. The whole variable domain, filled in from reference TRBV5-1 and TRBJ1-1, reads KAGVTQTPRYLIKTRGQQVTLSCSPISGHRSVSWYQQTPGQGLQFLFEYFSETQRNKGNFPGRFSGRQFSNSRSEMNVSTLELGDSALYLCASSERAVSTEAFFGQGTRLTVV.

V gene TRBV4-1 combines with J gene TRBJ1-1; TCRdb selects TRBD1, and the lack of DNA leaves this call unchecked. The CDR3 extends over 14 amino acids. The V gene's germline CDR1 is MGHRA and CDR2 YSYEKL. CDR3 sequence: CASSHPGKNTEAFF.

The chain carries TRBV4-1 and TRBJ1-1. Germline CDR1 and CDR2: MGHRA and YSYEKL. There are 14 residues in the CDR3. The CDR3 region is CASSQVLKNTEAFF.

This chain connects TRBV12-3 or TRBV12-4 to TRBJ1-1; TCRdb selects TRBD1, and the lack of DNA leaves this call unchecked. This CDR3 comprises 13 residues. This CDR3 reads CASSGLTESEAFF.

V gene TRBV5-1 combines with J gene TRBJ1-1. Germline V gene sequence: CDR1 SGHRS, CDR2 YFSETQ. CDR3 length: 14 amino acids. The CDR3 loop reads CASSLSWGGTEAFF.

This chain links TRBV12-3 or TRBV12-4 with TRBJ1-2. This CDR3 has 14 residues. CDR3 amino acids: CASSLGLKLDGYTF.

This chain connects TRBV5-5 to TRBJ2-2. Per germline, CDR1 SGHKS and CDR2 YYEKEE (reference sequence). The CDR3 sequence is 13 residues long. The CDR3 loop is CASSLGRTGELFF.

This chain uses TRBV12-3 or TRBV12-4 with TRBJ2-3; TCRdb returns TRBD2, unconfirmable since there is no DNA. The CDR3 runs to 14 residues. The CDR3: CASTPAGFTDTQYF.

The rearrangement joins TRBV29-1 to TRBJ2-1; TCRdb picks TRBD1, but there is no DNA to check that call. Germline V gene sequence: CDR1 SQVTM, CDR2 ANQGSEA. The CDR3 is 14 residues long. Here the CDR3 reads CSVGWGGNYNEQFF.

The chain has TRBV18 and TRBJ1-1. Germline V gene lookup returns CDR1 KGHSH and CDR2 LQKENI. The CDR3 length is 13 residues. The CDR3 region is CASSPQDRSEAFF.

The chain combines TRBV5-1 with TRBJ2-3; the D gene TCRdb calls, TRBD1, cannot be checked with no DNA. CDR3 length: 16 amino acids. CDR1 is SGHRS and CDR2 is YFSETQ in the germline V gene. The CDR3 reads CASSLGQGANTDTQYF.

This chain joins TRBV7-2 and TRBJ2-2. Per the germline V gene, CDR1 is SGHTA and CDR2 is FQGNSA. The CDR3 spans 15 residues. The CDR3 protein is CASRRLFANTGELFF.

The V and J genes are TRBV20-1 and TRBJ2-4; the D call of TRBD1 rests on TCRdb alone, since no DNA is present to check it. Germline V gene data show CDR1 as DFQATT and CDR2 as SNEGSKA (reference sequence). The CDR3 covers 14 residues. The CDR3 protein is CSASMRQGLNIQYF.

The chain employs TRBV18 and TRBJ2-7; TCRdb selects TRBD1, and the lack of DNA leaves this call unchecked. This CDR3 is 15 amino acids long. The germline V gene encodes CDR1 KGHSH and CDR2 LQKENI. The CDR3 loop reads CASSPTRAGVDEQYF.